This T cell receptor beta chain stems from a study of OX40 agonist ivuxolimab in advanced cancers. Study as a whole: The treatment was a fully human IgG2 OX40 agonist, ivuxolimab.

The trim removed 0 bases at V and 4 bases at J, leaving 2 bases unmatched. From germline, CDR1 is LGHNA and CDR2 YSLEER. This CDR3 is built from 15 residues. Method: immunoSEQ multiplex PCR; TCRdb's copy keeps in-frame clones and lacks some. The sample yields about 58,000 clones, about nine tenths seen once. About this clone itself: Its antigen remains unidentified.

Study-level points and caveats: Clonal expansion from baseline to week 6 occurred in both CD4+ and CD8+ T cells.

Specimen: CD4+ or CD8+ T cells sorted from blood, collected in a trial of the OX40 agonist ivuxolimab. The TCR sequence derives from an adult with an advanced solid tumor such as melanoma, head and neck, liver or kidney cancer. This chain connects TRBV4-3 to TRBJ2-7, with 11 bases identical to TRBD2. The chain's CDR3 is CASSQDSGRAYEQYF. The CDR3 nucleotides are TGCGCCAGCAGCCAAGATAGCGGGAGGGCATACGAGCAGTACTTC.